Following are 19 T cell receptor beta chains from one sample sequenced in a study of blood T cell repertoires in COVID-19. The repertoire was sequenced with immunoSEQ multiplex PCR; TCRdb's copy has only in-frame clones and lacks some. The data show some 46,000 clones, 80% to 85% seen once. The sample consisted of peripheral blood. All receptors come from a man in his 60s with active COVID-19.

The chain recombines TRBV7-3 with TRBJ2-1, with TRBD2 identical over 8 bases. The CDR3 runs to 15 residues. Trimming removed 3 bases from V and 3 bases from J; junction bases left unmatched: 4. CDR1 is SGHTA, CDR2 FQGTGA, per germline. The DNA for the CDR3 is TGTGCCAGCAGCTTGGAGCGGGGGTACTACAATGAGCAGTTCTTC. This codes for CASSLERGYYNEQFF.

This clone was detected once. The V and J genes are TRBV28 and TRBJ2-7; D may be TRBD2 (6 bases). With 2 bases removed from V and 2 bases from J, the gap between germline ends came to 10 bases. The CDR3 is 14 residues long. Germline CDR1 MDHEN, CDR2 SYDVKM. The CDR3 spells CASSLGGSAYEQYF. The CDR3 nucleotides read TGTGCCAGCAGTTTAGGAGGGTCCGCCTACGAGCAGTACTTC. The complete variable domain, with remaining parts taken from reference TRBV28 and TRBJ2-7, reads DVKVTQSSRYLVKRTGEKVFLECVQDMDHENMFWYRQDPGLGLRLIYFSYDVKMKEKGDIPEGYSVSREKKERFSLILESASTNQTSMYLCASSLGGSAYEQYFGPGTRLTVT.

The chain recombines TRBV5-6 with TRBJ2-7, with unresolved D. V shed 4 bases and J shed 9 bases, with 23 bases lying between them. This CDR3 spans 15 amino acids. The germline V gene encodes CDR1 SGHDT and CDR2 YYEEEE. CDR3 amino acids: CASSAMHSPSIGQYF. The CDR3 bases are TGTGCCAGCAGCGCGATGCATAGCCCCTCAATCGGGCAGTACTTC.

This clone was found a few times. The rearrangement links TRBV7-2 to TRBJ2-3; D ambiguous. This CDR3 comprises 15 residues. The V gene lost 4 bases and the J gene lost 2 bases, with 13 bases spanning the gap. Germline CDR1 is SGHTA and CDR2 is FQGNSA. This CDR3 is CASSSQLGPTDTQYF. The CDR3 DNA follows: TGTGCCAGCAGCTCCCAGCTAGGCCCCACAGATACGCAGTATTTT.

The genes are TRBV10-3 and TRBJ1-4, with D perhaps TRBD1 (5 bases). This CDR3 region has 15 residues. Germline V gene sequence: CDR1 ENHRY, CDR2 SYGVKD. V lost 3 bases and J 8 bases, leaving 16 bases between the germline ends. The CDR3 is CAISEPDSPGEKLFF. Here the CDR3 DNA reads TGTGCCATCAGTGAACCTGACAGTCCTGGCGAAAAACTGTTTTTT.

The CDR3 bases are TGTGCCAGCAGCTTAGTTGACAGGGACGAGCAGTACTTC. Residues: CASSLVDRDEQYF. This sequence joins TRBV7-9 and TRBJ2-7; 7 bases align to TRBD1. This CDR3 is built from 13 residues. Germline V gene data show CDR1 as SEHNR and CDR2 as FQNEAQ (reference sequence). With V trimmed by 1 base and J by 5 bases, 2 bases remained unmatched.

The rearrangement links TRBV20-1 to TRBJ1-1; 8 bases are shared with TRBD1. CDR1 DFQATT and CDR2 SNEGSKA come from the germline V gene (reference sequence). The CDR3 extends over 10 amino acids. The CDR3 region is CRTGQVEAFF. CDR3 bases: TGCAGAACGGGACAGGTTGAAGCTTTCTTT.

The CDR3 spells CASSETGGVITGQETQYF. CDR3 sequence (DNA): TGTGCCAGCAGTGAGACAGGGGGCGTTATAACTGGCCAAGAGACCCAGTACTTC. The V and J genes are TRBV2 and TRBJ2-5; 10 bases fit TRBD1. The CDR3 is made up of 18 amino acids. The germline CDR1 and CDR2 sequences are SNHLY and FYNNEI. The junction had 11 bases not matched to a gene; V was cut back by 3 bases and J by 1 base.

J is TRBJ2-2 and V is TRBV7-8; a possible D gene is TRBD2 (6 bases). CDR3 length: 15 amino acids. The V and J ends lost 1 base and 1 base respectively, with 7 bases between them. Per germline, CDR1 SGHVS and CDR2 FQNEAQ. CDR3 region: CASSLVGGNTGELFF. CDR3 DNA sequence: TGTGCCAGCAGCTTAGTGGGAGGGAACACCGGGGAGCTGTTTTTT.

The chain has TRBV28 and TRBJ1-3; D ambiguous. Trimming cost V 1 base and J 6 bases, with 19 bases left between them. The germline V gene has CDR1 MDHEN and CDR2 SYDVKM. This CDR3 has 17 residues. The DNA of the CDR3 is TGTGCCAGCAGTTTATCGACAAAACCGGCCACCTCAAACACCATATATTTT. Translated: CASSLSTKPATSNTIYF.

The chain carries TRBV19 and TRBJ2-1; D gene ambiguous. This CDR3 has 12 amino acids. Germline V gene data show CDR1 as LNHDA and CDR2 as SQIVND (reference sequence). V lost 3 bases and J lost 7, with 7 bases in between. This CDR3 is CASSISLNEQFF. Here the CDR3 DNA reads TGTGCCAGTAGTATCTCTCTTAATGAGCAGTTCTTC. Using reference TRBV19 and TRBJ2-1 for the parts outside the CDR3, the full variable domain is DGGITQSPKYLFRKEGQNVTLSCEQNLNHDAMYWYRQDPGQGLRLIYYSQIVNDFQKGDIAEGYSVSREKKESFPLTVTSAQKNPTAFYLCASSISLNEQFFGPGTRLTVL.

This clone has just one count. The CDR3 protein is CASSLGQGFGEQYF. The CDR3, as DNA: TGTGCCAGCAGCTTAGGGCAGGGGTTTGGCGAGCAGTACTTC. The J gene is TRBJ2-7, the V gene TRBV7-3, with D tentatively TRBD1 (6 bases). The CDR3 sequence is 14 residues long. The germline V gene has CDR1 SGHTA and CDR2 FQGTGA. V gave up 2 bases and J gave up 6 bases, with 14 bases separating them. Full variable domain (rest looked up from reference TRBV7-3 and TRBJ2-7): GAGVSQTPSNKVTEKGKYVELRCDPISGHTALYWYRQSLGQGPEFLIYFQGTGAADDSGLPNDRFFAVRPEGSVSTLKIQRTERGDSAVYLCASSLGQGFGEQYFGPGTRLTVT.

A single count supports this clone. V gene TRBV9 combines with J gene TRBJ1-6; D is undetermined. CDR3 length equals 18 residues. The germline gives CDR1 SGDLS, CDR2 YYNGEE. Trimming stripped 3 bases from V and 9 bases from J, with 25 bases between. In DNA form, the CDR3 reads TGTGCCAGCAGCGCAGGTATAGCGCGAGGTGGGATCGGTTCACCCCTCCACTTT. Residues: CASSAGIARGGIGSPLHF.

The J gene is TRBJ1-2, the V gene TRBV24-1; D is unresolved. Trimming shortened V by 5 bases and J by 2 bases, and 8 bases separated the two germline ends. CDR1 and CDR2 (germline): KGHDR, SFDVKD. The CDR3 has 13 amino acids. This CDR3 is CATSGPGNYGYTF. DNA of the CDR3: TGTGCCACCAGTGGCCCGGGAAACTATGGCTACACCTTC.

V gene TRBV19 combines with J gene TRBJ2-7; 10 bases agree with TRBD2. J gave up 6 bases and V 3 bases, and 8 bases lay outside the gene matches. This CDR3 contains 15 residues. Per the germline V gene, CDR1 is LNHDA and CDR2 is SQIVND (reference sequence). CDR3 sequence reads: CASSISLAGVIEQYF. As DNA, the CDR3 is TGTGCCAGTAGTATTTCTCTAGCGGGAGTCATCGAGCAGTACTTC.

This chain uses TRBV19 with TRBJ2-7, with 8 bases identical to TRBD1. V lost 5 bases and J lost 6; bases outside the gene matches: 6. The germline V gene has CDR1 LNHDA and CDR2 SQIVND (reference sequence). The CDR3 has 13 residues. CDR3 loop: CASSQDRVSEQYF. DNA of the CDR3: TGTGCCAGTAGTCAGGACAGGGTATCCGAGCAGTACTTC. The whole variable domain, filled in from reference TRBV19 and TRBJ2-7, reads DGGITQSPKYLFRKEGQNVTLSCEQNLNHDAMYWYRQDPGQGLRLIYYSQIVNDFQKGDIAEGYSVSREKKESFPLTVTSAQKNPTAFYLCASSQDRVSEQYFGPGTRLTVT.

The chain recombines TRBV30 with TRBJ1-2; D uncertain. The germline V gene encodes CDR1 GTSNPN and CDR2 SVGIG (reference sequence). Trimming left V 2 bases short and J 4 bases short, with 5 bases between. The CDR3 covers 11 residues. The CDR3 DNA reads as TGTGCCTGGAGTCGTAGCTATGGCTACACCTTC. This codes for CAWSRSYGYTF.

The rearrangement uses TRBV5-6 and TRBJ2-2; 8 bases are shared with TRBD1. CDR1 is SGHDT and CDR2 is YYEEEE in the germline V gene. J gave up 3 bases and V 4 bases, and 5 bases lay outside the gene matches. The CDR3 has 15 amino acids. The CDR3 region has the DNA TGTGCCAGCAGCAAGGACAGGGAATACACCGGGGAGCTGTTTTTT. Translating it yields CASSKDREYTGELFF.

The CDR3 reads CAGQGGNTGELFF. As DNA, the CDR3 is TGTGCCGGACAGGGGGGGAACACCGGGGAGCTGTTTTTT. The chain couples TRBV6-5 to TRBJ2-2; 10 bases are shared with TRBD1. V gave up 11 bases and J gave up 1 base; unmatched junction bases: 1. Germline V lookup: CDR1 MNHEY, CDR2 SVGAGI. This CDR3 contains 13 residues.